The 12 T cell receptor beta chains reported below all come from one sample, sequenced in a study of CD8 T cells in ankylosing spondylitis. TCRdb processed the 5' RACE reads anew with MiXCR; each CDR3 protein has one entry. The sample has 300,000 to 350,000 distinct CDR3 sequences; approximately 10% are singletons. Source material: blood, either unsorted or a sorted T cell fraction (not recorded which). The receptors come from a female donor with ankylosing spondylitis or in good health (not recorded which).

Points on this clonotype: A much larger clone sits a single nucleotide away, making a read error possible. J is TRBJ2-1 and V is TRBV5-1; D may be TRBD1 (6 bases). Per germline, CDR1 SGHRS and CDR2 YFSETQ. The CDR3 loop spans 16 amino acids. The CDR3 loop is CASSPLDRSSYNEHFF. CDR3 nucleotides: TGCGCCAGCAGCCCTCTCGACAGGAGCTCCTACAATGAGCATTTCTTC.

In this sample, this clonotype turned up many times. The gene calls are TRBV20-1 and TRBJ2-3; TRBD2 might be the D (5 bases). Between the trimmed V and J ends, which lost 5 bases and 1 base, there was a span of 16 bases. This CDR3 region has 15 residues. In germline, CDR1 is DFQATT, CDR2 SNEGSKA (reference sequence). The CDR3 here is CSAPAGLARTDTQYF. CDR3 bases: TGCAGTGCTCCCGCGGGCCTAGCCCGCACAGATACGCAGTATTTT.

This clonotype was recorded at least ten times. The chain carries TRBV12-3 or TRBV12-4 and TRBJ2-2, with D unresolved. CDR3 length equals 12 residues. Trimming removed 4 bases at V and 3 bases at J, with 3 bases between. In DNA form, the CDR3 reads TGTGCCAGCAGTTGGGACACCGGGGAGCTGTTTTTT. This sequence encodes CASSWDTGELFF.

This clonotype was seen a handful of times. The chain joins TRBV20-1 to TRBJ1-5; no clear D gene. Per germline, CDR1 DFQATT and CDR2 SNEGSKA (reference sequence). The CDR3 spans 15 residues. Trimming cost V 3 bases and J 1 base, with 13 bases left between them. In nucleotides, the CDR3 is TGCAGTGCTAGTTTGGGGTCCACGAGCAATCAGCCCCAGCATTTT. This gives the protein CSASLGSTSNQPQHF.

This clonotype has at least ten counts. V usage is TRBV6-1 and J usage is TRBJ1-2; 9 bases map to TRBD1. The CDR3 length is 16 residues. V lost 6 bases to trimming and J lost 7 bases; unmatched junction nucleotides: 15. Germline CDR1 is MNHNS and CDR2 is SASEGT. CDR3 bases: TGTGCCAGCAGCTTGGGTCAGGGACAGGGAGTGTTTGGCTACACCTTC. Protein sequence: CASSLGQGQGVFGYTF.

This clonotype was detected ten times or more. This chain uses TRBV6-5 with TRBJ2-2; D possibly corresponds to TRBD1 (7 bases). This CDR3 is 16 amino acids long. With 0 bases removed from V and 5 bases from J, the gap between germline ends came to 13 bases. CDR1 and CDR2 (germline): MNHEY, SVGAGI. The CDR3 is CASSYSLQGGTGELFF. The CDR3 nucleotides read TGTGCCAGCAGTTACTCGCTCCAGGGGGGAACCGGGGAGCTGTTTTTT.

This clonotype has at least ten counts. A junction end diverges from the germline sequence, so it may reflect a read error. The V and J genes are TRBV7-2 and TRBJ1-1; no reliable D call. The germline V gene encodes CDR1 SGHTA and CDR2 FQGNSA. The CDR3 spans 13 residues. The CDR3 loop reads CASSLALGTEAFF. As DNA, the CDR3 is TGCGCCAGCAGCTTGGCCCTAGGAACTGAAGCTTTCTTT.

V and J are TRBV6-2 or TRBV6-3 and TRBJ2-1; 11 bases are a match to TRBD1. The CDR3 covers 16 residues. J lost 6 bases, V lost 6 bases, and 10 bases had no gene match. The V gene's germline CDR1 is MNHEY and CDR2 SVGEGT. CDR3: CASSLRGQGARNEQFF. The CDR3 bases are TGTGCCAGCAGCCTTAGAGGACAGGGGGCCCGCAATGAGCAGTTCTTC.

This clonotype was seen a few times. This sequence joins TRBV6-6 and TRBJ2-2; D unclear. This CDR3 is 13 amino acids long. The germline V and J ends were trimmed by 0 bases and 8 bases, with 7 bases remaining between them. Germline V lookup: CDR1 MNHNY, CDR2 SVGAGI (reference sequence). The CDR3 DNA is TGTGCCAGCAGTTACTCGGTCCGGGGGGAGCTGTTTTTT. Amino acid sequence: CASSYSVRGELFF.

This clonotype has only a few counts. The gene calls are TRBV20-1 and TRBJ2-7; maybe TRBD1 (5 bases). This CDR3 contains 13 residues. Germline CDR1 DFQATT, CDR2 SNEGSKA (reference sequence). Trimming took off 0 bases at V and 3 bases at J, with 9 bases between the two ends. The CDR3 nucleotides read TGCAGTGCTAGAGAACCGACAGTCTACGAGCAGTACTTC. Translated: CSAREPTVYEQYF.

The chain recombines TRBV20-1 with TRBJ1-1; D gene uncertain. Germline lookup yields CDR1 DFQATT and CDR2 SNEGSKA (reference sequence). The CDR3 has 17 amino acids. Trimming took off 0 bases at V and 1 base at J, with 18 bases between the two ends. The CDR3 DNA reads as TGCAGTGCTAGAGATTCTCTTGGCACAGTCAGGAACACTGAAGCTTTCTTT. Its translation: CSARDSLGTVRNTEAFF.

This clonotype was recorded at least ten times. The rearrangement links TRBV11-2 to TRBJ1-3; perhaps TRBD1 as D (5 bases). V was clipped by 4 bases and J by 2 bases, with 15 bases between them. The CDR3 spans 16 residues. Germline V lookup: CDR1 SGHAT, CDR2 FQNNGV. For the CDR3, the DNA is TGTGCCAGCAGCTCTGGGACCGAACGCGCTGGAAACACCATATATTTT. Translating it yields CASSSGTERAGNTIYF.